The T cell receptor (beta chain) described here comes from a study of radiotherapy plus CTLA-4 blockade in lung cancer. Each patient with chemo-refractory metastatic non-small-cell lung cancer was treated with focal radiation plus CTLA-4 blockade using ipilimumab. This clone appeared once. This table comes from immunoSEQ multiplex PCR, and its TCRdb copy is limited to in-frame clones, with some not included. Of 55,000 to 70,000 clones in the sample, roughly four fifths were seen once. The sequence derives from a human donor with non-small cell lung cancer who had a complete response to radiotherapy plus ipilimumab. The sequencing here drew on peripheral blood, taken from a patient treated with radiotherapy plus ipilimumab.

The CDR3 loop reads CASSLQESGNQPQHF. The CDR3 region has the DNA TGTGCCAGCAGTCTACAGGAATCGGGCAATCAGCCCCAGCATTTT. The genes are TRBV2 and TRBJ1-5; tentative D call: TRBD1 (5 bases). Germline lookup yields CDR1 SNHLY and CDR2 FYNNEI. V was cut by 5 bases and J by 2 bases, with 13 bases left in between. The CDR3 totals 15 residues.